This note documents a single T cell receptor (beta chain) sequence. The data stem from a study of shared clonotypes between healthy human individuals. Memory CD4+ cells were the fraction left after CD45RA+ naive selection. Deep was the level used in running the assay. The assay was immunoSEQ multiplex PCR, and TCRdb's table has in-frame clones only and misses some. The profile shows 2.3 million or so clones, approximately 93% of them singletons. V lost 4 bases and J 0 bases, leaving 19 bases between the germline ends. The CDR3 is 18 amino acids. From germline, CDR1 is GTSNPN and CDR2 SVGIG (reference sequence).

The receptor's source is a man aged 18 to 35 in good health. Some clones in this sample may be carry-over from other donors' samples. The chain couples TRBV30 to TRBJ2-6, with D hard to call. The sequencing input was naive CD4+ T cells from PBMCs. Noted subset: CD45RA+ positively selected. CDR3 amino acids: CAWIDDGNPYSGANVLTF. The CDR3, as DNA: TGTGCCTGGATAGATGACGGTAATCCCTACTCTGGGGCCAACGTCCTGACTTTC. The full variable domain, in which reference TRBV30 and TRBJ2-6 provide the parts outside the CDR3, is SQTIHQWPATLVQPVGSPLSLECTVEGTSNPNLYWYRQAAGRGLQLLFYSVGIGQISSEVPQNLSASRPQDRQFILSSKKLLLSDSGFYLCAWIDDGNPYSGANVLTFGAGSRLTVL.